Below, 8 T cell receptor beta chains from the same sample are listed, as sequenced in a study of human T cells and chemical hapten exposure. Time point noted: patch test 1, 2 weeks after DPC sensitization. Treatment: therapeutic diphenylcyclopropenone sensitization with weekly scalp DPC. Each CDR3 protein gets one entry after TCRdb re-called the RACE reads with MiXCR. The sample holds around 300,000 distinct CDR3 sequences, approximately 6.3% seen once. The material sequenced was whole blood, taken in connection with sensitization to the hapten diphenylcyclopropenone (DPC). These receptor sequences come from a woman younger than 35 with alopecia areata. Some clones in this sample may be carry-over from other donors' samples.

This clonotype was seen a handful of times. The genes are TRBV12-3 or TRBV12-4 and TRBJ1-1; weak D call: TRBD1 (5 bases). The CDR3 covers 14 residues. V lost 7 bases and J 0 bases, leaving 12 bases between the germline ends. Written as DNA, the CDR3 is TGTGCCAGCAACCTACAGGACCTGAACACTGAAGCTTTCTTT. This encodes CASNLQDLNTEAFF.

This clonotype came up a few times. The chain couples TRBV5-1 to TRBJ1-6; D uncertain. Germline V gene data show CDR1 as SGHRS and CDR2 as YFSETQ. CDR3 length equals 16 residues. Trimming took off 0 bases at V and 5 bases at J, with 12 bases between the two ends. CDR3 loop: CASSLEGPFDNSPLHF. In DNA, the CDR3 is TGCGCCAGCAGCTTGGAAGGGCCCTTTGATAATTCACCCCTCCACTTT.

This clonotype showed up many times. This rearrangement joins TRBV18 to TRBJ2-1; 9 positions match TRBD1. Germline trimming cut 4 bases from V and 12 bases from J; bases unmatched to any gene: 10. The germline CDR1 and CDR2 sequences are KGHSH and LQKENI. This CDR3 has 14 amino acids. Here the CDR3 reads CASSLPPPGQGQFF. In DNA, the CDR3 is TGTGCCAGCTCACTCCCACCCCCGGGACAGGGGCAGTTCTTC.

This clonotype has more than one count but fewer than ten. V and J are TRBV29-1 and TRBJ2-3, with TRBD1 as a possible D gene (6 bases). Looked up from germline, CDR1 is SQVTM and CDR2 is ANQGSEA. V lost 6 bases and J 3 bases, leaving 16 bases between the germline ends. The CDR3 is 14 amino acids. The CDR3 bases are TGCAGCGTAGAACAGGGAGCTAAAACAGATACGCAGTATTTT. It specifies CSVEQGAKTDTQYF.

Only a few counts were recorded for this clonotype. The chain is built from TRBV6-2 or TRBV6-3 and TRBJ1-5, with TRBD1 identical over 10 bases. With V trimmed by 6 bases and J by 7 bases, 6 bases remained unmatched. Germline-derived CDR1 and CDR2 are MNHEY and SVGEGT. CDR3 length equals 14 residues. This chain's CDR3 is CASSETGGQQPQHF. The CDR3 DNA reads TGTGCCAGCAGCGAGACAGGGGGCCAGCAGCCCCAGCATTTT.

This clonotype was recorded a few times. The chain links TRBV20-1 to TRBJ1-3, with D perhaps TRBD1 (5 bases). Germline V gene lookup returns CDR1 DFQATT and CDR2 SNEGSKA (reference sequence). The length of the CDR3 is 13 residues. With 4 bases removed from V and 4 bases from J, the gap between germline ends came to 11 bases. CDR3 amino acids: CSATWGVGNTIYF. The CDR3 DNA reads as TGCAGTGCTACCTGGGGGGTCGGAAACACCATATATTTT.

This clonotype was counted only a few times. This chain connects TRBV7-9 to TRBJ2-1; 7 nucleotides align to TRBD1. This CDR3 comprises 15 residues. The V segment lost 5 bases and the J segment 6 bases; nucleotides outside the gene matches: 10. Germline V gene data show CDR1 as SEHNR and CDR2 as FQNEAQ (reference sequence). This chain's CDR3 is CASSARDSLFNEQFF. The CDR3 bases are TGTGCCAGCAGCGCCCGGGACAGTCTTTTCAATGAGCAGTTCTTC.

This clonotype was counted only a few times. The gene calls are TRBV7-2 and TRBJ2-3, with unresolved D. The CDR3 consists of 13 residues. Germline V gene sequence: CDR1 SGHTA, CDR2 FQGNSA. The V end lost 4 bases, the J end lost 4 bases, and 9 bases lay between the germline ends. The CDR3 DNA is TGTGCCAGCAGCTGGATAGTTCCAGATACGCAGTATTTT. As protein: CASSWIVPDTQYF.